This TCR beta chain was retrieved from a study of blood T cells in healthy people across ages. Germline values: CDR1 SGHDN, CDR2 FVKESK. The CDR3 extends over 11 amino acids. V was shortened by 5 bases and J by 8 bases, with 9 bases between the two germline ends. The sample holds a few counts of this clonotype. Its specificity is not known. Together with a sample-barcoded 5' primer, a J-beta primer mix was included in a second PCR lasting roughly 6 to 12 cycles. Sequencing of every sample gave 2.5 million or more CDR3-containing paired-end reads. TCRdb re-called the 5' RACE reads with MiXCR, one entry per CDR3 protein. The sample has about 290,000 distinct CDR3 sequences, roughly 26% seen once; the top ten hold over 25%. Findings and caveats of the study: In these data, TCR beta diversity tracked strongly with naive T cell percentage. Higher diversity and more naive CD4+ cells were features of long-lived donors, compared to aged donors. Getting older went along with TCR beta diversity per million T cells dropping roughly linearly.

This sequence was found in a woman in her 70s in good health. V gene TRBV14 combines with J gene TRBJ1-1, with no clear D. The sample was blood. DNA of the CDR3: TGTGCCAGCAGCTTAGCCCGGGAAGCTTTCTTT. Its protein product is CASSLAREAFF.